These T cell receptor beta chains were read from a single sample in a study of OX40 agonist ivuxolimab in advanced cancers. Generated by immunoSEQ multiplex PCR, the TCRdb table keeps only in-frame clones and is missing some. The sample lists about 82,000 clones, around 84% occurring once. The source was CD4+ or CD8+ T cells sorted from blood, collected in a trial of the OX40 agonist ivuxolimab. These receptors were collected from an adult with an advanced solid tumor such as melanoma, head and neck, liver or kidney cancer. Both conserved end residues are part of each CDR3. D genes are given only for firm matches. Clone sizes are given selectively: once, few, many, or a class where the clone is expanded.

V gene: TRBV6-5
clone size: NA
D gene: NA
J gene: TRBJ1-6
CDR3 DNA: TGTGCCAGCAGTGATGTGGCCCCAGTGGTTCGCCTCCACTTT
CDR3 protein: CASSDVAPVVRLHF

V gene: TRBV27
clone size: NA
D gene: TRBD1
J gene: TRBJ1-2
CDR3 DNA: TGTGCCAGCAGTTTAAGGCCGGACAGGAGTGATGGCTACACCTTC
CDR3 protein: CASSLRPDRSDGYTF

V gene: TRBV5-1
clone size: NA
D gene: NA
J gene: TRBJ2-3
CDR3 DNA: TGCGCCAGCAGCTTACAGGGAATCCGAACAGATACGCAGTATTTT
CDR3 protein: CASSLQGIRTDTQYF

V gene: TRBV20-1
clone size: NA
D gene: NA
J gene: TRBJ1-2
CDR3 DNA: TGCAGTGCCTTTTACTATGGCTACACCTTC
CDR3 protein: CSAFYYGYTF

V gene: TRBV30
clone size: few
D gene: TRBD1
J gene: TRBJ1-6
CDR3 DNA: TGTGCCTGGAGAGCCCGGGACAGAAATTCACCCCTCCACTTT
CDR3 protein: CAWRARDRNSPLHF

V gene: TRBV7-9
clone size: NA
D gene: NA
J gene: TRBJ1-4
CDR3 DNA: TGTGCCAGCAGCACCCGTCCGAGGGGCGCAACTAATGAAAAACTGTTTTTT
CDR3 protein: CASSTRPRGATNEKLFF

V gene: TRBV7-8
clone size: NA
D gene: NA
J gene: TRBJ1-1
CDR3 DNA: TGTGCCAGCAGCTTAGCGTCGGGCGGGAACACTGAAGCTTTCTTT
CDR3 protein: CASSLASGGNTEAFF

V gene: TRBV13
clone size: few
D gene: NA
J gene: TRBJ1-2
CDR3 DNA: TGTGCCAGCAGCCAGGACAGATATGGCTACACCTTC
CDR3 protein: CASSQDRYGYTF

V gene: TRBV19
clone size: NA
D gene: TRBD1
J gene: TRBJ1-1
CDR3 DNA: TGTGCCAGTAGGGACAGGCAGAACACTGAAGCTTTCTTT
CDR3 protein: CASRDRQNTEAFF

V gene: TRBV19
clone size: NA
D gene: NA
J gene: TRBJ2-5
CDR3 DNA: TGTGCCAGTAGCTCAACCAGCCCGAAAGAGACCCAGTACTTC
CDR3 protein: CASSSTSPKETQYF

V gene: TRBV20-1
clone size: NA
D gene: NA
J gene: TRBJ1-1
CDR3 DNA: TGCAGTGCTAATCGACAAATTGAAGCTTTCTTT
CDR3 protein: CSANRQIEAFF

V gene: TRBV7-9
clone size: NA
D gene: NA
J gene: TRBJ1-1
CDR3 DNA: TGTGCCAGCAGCTTAGGCGCGGCGCGGGCTTTCTTT
CDR3 protein: CASSLGAARAFF

V gene: TRBV7-2
clone size: NA
D gene: NA
J gene: TRBJ2-1
CDR3 DNA: TGTGCCAGCAGCTCCCAGAGCTCCTACAATGAGCAGTTCTTC
CDR3 protein: CASSSQSSYNEQFF

V gene: TRBV5-4
clone size: NA
D gene: NA
J gene: TRBJ1-2
CDR3 DNA: TGTGCCAGCAGCTTGGGGGGATCGGCTAACTATGGCTACACCTTC
CDR3 protein: CASSLGGSANYGYTF

V gene: TRBV7-2
clone size: NA
D gene: NA
J gene: TRBJ1-1
CDR3 DNA: TGTGCCAGCAGCTCCAGGGTTAACTCTGAAGCTTTCTTT
CDR3 protein: CASSSRVNSEAFF

V gene: TRBV19
clone size: NA
D gene: TRBD2
J gene: TRBJ2-3
CDR3 DNA: TGTGCCAGTAGTAGGGGACTAGCAGATACGCAGTATTTT
CDR3 protein: CASSRGLADTQYF

V gene: TRBV6-5
clone size: NA
D gene: TRBD2
J gene: TRBJ2-3
CDR3 DNA: TGTGCCAGCAAACTGATGGACGGCGGGAGGGATACGCAGTATTTT
CDR3 protein: CASKLMDGGRDTQYF

V gene: TRBV5-1
clone size: few
D gene: NA
J gene: TRBJ1-6
CDR3 DNA: TGCGCCAGCAGCTTGGCCGGAGGGATCACCGATAATTCACCCCTCCACTTT
CDR3 protein: CASSLAGGITDNSPLHF

V gene: TRBV27
clone size: few
D gene: TRBD1
J gene: TRBJ1-5
CDR3 DNA: TGTGCCAGCACTTCTCAGGGGGACGGAAATCAGCCCCAGCATTTT
CDR3 protein: CASTSQGDGNQPQHF

V gene: TRBV2
clone size: once
D gene: NA
J gene: TRBJ2-5
CDR3 DNA: TGTGCCAGCAGAGGGCTTCCCGGGGAGACCCAGTACTTC
CDR3 protein: CASRGLPGETQYF

V gene: TRBV2
clone size: once
D gene: NA
J gene: TRBJ1-1
CDR3 DNA: TGTGCCAGCCAACGCGAGGGCGCTGAAGCTTTCTTT
CDR3 protein: CASQREGAEAFF

V gene: TRBV10-3
clone size: NA
D gene: TRBD2
J gene: TRBJ2-1
CDR3 DNA: TGTGCCATCAGTGGTACTAGCGGGAGGAGGGGCTCCTACAATGAGCAGTTCTTC
CDR3 protein: CAISGTSGRRGSYNEQFF

V gene: TRBV9
clone size: NA
D gene: NA
J gene: TRBJ2-3
CDR3 DNA: TGTGCCAGCAGCGTAGCGGATACGCAGTATTTT
CDR3 protein: CASSVADTQYF

V gene: TRBV11-1
clone size: once
D gene: NA
J gene: TRBJ1-1
CDR3 DNA: TGTGCCAGCAGCTTAGGGGCAGGGCAAGCTTTCTTT
CDR3 protein: CASSLGAGQAFF

V gene: TRBV7-2
clone size: NA
D gene: TRBD1
J gene: TRBJ1-5
CDR3 DNA: TGTGCCAGCAGCTCGACAGGGGGCGGCAATCAGCCCCAGCATTTT
CDR3 protein: CASSSTGGGNQPQHF

V gene: TRBV7-3
clone size: NA
D gene: TRBD1
J gene: TRBJ1-1
CDR3 DNA: TGTGCCAGCAGCGCAGGACAGGGGAAGCGGAACACTGAAGCTTTCTTT
CDR3 protein: CASSAGQGKRNTEAFF

V gene: TRBV29-1
clone size: once
D gene: TRBD1
J gene: TRBJ1-2
CDR3 DNA: TGCAGCGTTGAAGATCCAGGGACAGGGGGAGTCGGGGAGGATGGCTACACCTTC
CDR3 protein: CSVEDPGTGGVGEDGYTF

V gene: TRBV5-4
clone size: NA
D gene: NA
J gene: TRBJ1-6
CDR3 DNA: TGTGCCAGCAGCTTGGAAGCAGCCCGGGCCCTCCACTTT
CDR3 protein: CASSLEAARALHF

V gene: TRBV6-1
clone size: once
D gene: NA
J gene: TRBJ1-1
CDR3 DNA: TGTGCCAGCAGTCCTCGACAGAACACTGAAGCTTTCTTT
CDR3 protein: CASSPRQNTEAFF

V gene: TRBV11-2
clone size: few
D gene: NA
J gene: TRBJ1-4
CDR3 DNA: TGTGCCAGCAGCCGGGGGGGATGGACAACTAATGAAAAACTGTTTTTT
CDR3 protein: CASSRGGWTTNEKLFF

V gene: TRBV7-9
clone size: once
D gene: NA
J gene: TRBJ2-1
CDR3 DNA: TGTGCCAGCAGCCTCGGACCCGGCTCCTACAATGAGCAGTTCTTC
CDR3 protein: CASSLGPGSYNEQFF

V gene: TRBV10-3
clone size: NA
D gene: NA
J gene: TRBJ1-5
CDR3 DNA: TGTGCCATCAGCCAAATCCCCAATCAGCCCCAGCATTTT
CDR3 protein: CAISQIPNQPQHF

V gene: TRBV7-2
clone size: NA
D gene: TRBD2
J gene: TRBJ2-5
CDR3 DNA: TGTGCCAGCAGCTTAGCCTCGGGTAGCGGGAGTTGGGAGACCCAGTACTTC
CDR3 protein: CASSLASGSGSWETQYF

V gene: TRBV5-5
clone size: NA
D gene: NA
J gene: TRBJ1-5
CDR3 DNA: TGTGCCAGCAGCTTGTACGGCAATCAGCCCCAGCATTTT
CDR3 protein: CASSLYGNQPQHF